What follows are 5 T cell receptor beta chains derived from one specimen sequenced in a study of T cell responses to AZD1222 COVID-19 vaccine. Data came from immunoSEQ multiplex PCR; TCRdb stores just in-frame clones and leaves some out. There are under 200,000 clones in the sample; 88% occur only once, and approximately 5.7% lies in the top ten. The source material was peripheral blood, sampled on day 0 of AZD1222 vaccination. All receptors derive from an adult in good health.

V and J are TRBV27 and TRBJ1-1, with a tentative D call TRBD1 (6 bases). The CDR3 runs 14 residues. The V gene lost 2 bases and the J gene lost 1 base, with 8 bases spanning the gap. The germline V gene has CDR1 MNHEY and CDR2 SMNVEV (reference sequence). CDR3 sequence reads: CASSLGGANTEAFF. In nucleotides, the CDR3 is TGTGCCAGCAGTTTAGGGGGGGCGAACACTGAAGCTTTCTTT.

This chain uses TRBV9 with TRBJ2-3, with 8 bases aligning to TRBD2. The CDR3 spans 15 residues. Germline CDR1 reads SGDLS; CDR2 reads YYNGEE. Trimming at V came to 0 bases and at J to 3 bases, leaving 3 bases not matched to a gene. CDR3 region: CASSVAGGLTDTQYF. CDR3 nucleotide sequence: TGTGCCAGCAGCGTAGCGGGGGGGCTAACAGATACGCAGTATTTT.

The genes are TRBV6-2 or TRBV6-3 and TRBJ1-1, with D perhaps matching TRBD1 (6 bases). Trimming shortened V by 0 bases and J by 0 bases, and 8 bases separated the two germline ends. CDR3 length: 15 amino acids. Germline loops: CDR1 MNHEY, CDR2 SVGEGT. For the CDR3, the DNA is TGTGCCAGCAGTTACTCAGGGGGGGTGAACACTGAAGCTTTCTTT. Translating gives CASSYSGGVNTEAFF.

The rearrangement joins TRBV9 to TRBJ2-5, with D possibly TRBD2 on 6 matching bases. Germline V lookup: CDR1 SGDLS, CDR2 YYNGEE. The CDR3 extends over 16 amino acids. V shed 4 bases and J shed 5 bases, with 21 bases lying between them. The CDR3: CASSPTGTGVGETQYF. The DNA for the CDR3 is TGTGCCAGCAGCCCCACCGGTACGGGGGTTGGCGAGACCCAGTACTTC.

CDR3 sequence reads: CASSTPTLQPQHF. CDR3 nucleotides: TGTGCCAGCAGTACTCCGACACTTCAGCCCCAGCATTTT. The chain has TRBV6-5 and TRBJ1-5; D gene ambiguous. The CDR3 spans 13 residues. Looked up from germline, CDR1 is MNHEY and CDR2 is SVGAGI. Trimming pared 5 bases from V and 6 bases from J, leaving 11 bases between.